The clone carrying this TCR beta chain was detected only once. Reverse transcription of about 0.45 to 1 ug RNA was performed with random hexamers. Using its own MiXCR run on the immunoSEQ multiplex PCR reads, TCRdb lists one record per CDR3 protein. The data hold 67,000 or so distinct CDR3 sequences, with 93% observed a single time. This CDR3 region has 16 residues. Per the germline V gene, CDR1 is SGHNT and CDR2 is YENEEA. Trimming removed 3 bases at V and 4 bases at J, with 19 bases between. This entry is derived from a study of CD8 T cells in Susac syndrome. The genes are TRBV11-3 and TRBJ2-7; no reliable D call. The source of this sequence is a human donor with Susac syndrome. Specimen: CD4+ T cells from PBMCs. This CDR3 is CASSFEPGPRAYEQYF. The CDR3 DNA reads as TGTGCCAGCAGCTTTGAGCCCGGGCCTCGAGCATACGAGCAGTACTTC. The full variable domain, rest sourced from reference TRBV11-3 and TRBJ2-7, is EAGVVQSPRYKIIEKKQPVAFWCNPISGHNTLYWYLQNLGQGPELLIRYENEEAVDDSQLPKDRFSAERLKGVDSTLKIQPAELGDSAVYLCASSFEPGPRAYEQYFGPGTRLTVT.